The next 3 T cell receptor beta chains were all read from a single sample in a study of technical replicates of blood from a few donors. The protocol was immunoSEQ multiplex PCR, while the TCRdb copy is restricted to in-frame clones and leaves out a portion. Of approximately 88,000 clones listed, approximately 97% are singletons. Sequenced input: T cells isolated from PBMCs. The receptors derive from a human donor in good health.

This clone was seen once. The chain links TRBV7-3 to TRBJ1-2, with D possibly being TRBD1 (6 bases). The germline V gene encodes CDR1 SGHTA and CDR2 FQGTGA. The CDR3 has 13 amino acids. V was shortened by 5 bases and J by 6 bases, with 13 bases between the two germline ends. CDR3 DNA sequence: TGTGCCAGCAGCCGGTCGGGACAAGATGGCTACACCTTC. This sequence encodes CASSRSGQDGYTF.

This chain uses TRBV19 with TRBJ2-7; D may be TRBD2 (6 bases). Between the trimmed V and J ends, which lost 1 base and 3 bases, there was a span of 7 bases. Germline CDR1 reads LNHDA; CDR2 reads SQIVND (reference sequence). The CDR3 loop spans 13 amino acids. As DNA, the CDR3 is TGTGCCAGTAGTATAGCGGGAGACTACGAGCAGTACTTC. Its translation: CASSIAGDYEQYF. Together with reference TRBV19 and TRBJ2-7, the CDR3 gives the full variable domain: DGGITQSPKYLFRKEGQNVTLSCEQNLNHDAMYWYRQDPGQGLRLIYYSQIVNDFQKGDIAEGYSVSREKKESFPLTVTSAQKNPTAFYLCASSIAGDYEQYFGPGTRLTVT.

J is TRBJ1-1 and V is TRBV30; D remains ambiguous. The CDR3 length is 14 residues. V was shortened by 3 bases and J by 1 base, with 12 bases between the two germline ends. Germline values: CDR1 GTSNPN, CDR2 SVGIG (reference sequence). The CDR3 protein is CAWSRPGGNTEAFF. CDR3 DNA: TGTGCCTGGAGCAGGCCAGGAGGGAACACTGAAGCTTTCTTT.